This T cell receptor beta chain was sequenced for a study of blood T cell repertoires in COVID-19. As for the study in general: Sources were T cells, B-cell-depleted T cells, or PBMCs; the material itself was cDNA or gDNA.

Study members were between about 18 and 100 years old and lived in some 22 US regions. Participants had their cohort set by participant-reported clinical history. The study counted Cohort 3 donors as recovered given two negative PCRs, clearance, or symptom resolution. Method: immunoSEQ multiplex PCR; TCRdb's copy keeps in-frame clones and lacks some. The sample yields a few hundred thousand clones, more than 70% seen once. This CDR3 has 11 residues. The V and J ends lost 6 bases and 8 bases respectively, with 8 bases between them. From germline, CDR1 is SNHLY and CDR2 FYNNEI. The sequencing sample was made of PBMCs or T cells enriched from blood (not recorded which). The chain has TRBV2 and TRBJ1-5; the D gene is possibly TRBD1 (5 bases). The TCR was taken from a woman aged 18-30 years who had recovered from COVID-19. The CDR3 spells CASSRGEPQHF. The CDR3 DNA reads TGTGCCAGCAGCCGGGGGGAGCCCCAGCATTTT.